The TCR beta chain under discussion was sequenced for a study of T-cell memory formation after mild COVID-19. Whole-study findings and limits: The study found contracting CD4+ clones mainly in CM and EM and contracting CD8+ clones in EMRA.

There are 15 residues in the CDR3. Germline values: CDR1 SGHRS, CDR2 YFSETQ. V lost 0 bases, J lost 1 base, and 9 bases lay in between. This clonotype was counted many times. Its antigen is not known. In TCRdb, the 5' RACE reads were re-called with MiXCR into one record per CDR3 protein. Altogether about 44,000 distinct CDR3 sequences are present, 6% to 8.5% being singletons, with the ten largest covering 0.6% to 1%. The sequence was collected from an adult who had mild COVID-19 (a few samples of this study predate the infection). Cell type and time point are not known. The sequencing sample was made of PBMCs or a T cell subset sorted from them (not recorded which). The chain carries TRBV5-1 and TRBJ2-3, with D perhaps TRBD1 (6 bases). The CDR3 DNA is TGCGCCAGCAGCTTGGAGGGGGTACGCACAGATACGCAGTATTTT. Translating gives CASSLEGVRTDTQYF.